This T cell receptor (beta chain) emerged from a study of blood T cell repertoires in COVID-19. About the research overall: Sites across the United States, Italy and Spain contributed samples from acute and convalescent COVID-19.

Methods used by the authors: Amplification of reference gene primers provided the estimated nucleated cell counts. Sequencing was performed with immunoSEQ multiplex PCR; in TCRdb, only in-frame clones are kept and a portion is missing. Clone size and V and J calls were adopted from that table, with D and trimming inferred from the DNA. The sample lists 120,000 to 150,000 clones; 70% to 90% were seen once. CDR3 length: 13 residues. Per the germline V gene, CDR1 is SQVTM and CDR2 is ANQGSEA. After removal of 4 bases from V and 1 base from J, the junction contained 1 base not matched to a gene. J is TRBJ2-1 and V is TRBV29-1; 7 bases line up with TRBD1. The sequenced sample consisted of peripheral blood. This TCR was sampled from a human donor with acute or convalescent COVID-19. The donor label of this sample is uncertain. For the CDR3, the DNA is TGCAGCGTTGGACAGGGTTCCTACAATGAGCAGTTCTTC. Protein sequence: CSVGQGSYNEQFF.